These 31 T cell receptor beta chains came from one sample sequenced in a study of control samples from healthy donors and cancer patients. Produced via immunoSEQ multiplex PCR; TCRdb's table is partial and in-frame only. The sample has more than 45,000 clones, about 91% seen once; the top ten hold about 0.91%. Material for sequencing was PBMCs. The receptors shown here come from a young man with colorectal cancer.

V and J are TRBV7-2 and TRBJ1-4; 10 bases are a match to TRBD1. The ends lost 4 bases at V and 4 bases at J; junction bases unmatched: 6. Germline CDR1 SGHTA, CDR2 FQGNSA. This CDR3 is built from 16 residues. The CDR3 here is CASSYWTGGSNEKLFF. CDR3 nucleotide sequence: TGTGCCAGCAGCTACTGGACAGGGGGAAGTAATGAAAAACTGTTTTTT.

The CDR3 region is CASSRETGGNTEAFF. The CDR3 nucleotides are TGCGCCAGCAGCCGCGAAACAGGGGGGAACACTGAAGCTTTCTTT. The rearrangement uses TRBV5-1 and TRBJ1-1; 8 bases align to TRBD1. The germline gives CDR1 SGHRS, CDR2 YFSETQ. Germline trimming cut 4 bases from V and 1 base from J; bases unmatched to any gene: 6. This CDR3 comprises 15 residues.

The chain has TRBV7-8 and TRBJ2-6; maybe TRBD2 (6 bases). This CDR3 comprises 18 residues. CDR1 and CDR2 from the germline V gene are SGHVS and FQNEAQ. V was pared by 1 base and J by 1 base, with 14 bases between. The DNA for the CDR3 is TGTGCCAGCAGCTTAGATCCGGGGGTCAGGTCTGGGGCCAACGTCCTGACTTTC. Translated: CASSLDPGVRSGANVLTF.

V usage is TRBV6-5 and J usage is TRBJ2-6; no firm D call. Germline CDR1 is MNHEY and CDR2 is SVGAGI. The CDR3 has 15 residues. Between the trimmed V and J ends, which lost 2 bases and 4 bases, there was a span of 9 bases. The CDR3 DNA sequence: TGTGCCAGCAGTTACCACACAAGGGGGGCCAACGTCCTGACTTTC. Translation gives CASSYHTRGANVLTF.

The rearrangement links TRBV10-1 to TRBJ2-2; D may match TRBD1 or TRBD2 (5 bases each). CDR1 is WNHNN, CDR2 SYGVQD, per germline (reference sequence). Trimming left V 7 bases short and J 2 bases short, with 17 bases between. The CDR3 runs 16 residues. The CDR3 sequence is CASTPGRGFNTGELFF. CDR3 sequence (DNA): TGCGCCAGCACTCCGGGACGCGGATTTAACACCGGGGAGCTGTTTTTT.

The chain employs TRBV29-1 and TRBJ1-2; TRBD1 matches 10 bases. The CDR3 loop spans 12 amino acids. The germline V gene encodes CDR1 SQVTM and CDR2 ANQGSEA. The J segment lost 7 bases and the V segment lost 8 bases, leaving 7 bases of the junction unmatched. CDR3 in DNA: TGCAGCACCGACAGGGGGCTTTCTGGCTACACCTTC. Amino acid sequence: CSTDRGLSGYTF.

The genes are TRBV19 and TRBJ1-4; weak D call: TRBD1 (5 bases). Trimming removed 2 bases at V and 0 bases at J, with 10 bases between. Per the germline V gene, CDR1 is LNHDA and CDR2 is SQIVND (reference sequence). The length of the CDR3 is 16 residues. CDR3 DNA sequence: TGTGCCAGTAGTATAATTCAGACAGCAACTAATGAAAAACTGTTTTTT. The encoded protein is CASSIIQTATNEKLFF.

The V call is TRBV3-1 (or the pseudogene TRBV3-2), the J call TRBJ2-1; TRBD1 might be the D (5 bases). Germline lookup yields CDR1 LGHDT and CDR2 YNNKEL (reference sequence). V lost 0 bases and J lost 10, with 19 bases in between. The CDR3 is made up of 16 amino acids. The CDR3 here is CASSQDIRDSLNEQFF. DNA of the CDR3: TGTGCCAGCAGCCAAGATATTCGAGACAGTCTAAACGAGCAGTTCTTC.

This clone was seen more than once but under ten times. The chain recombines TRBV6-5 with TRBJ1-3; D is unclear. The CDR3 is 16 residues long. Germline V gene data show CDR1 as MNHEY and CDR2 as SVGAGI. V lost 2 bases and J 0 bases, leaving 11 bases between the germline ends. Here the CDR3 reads CASSYGRSFSGNTIYF. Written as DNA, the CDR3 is TGTGCCAGCAGTTACGGGAGGAGCTTCTCTGGAAACACCATATATTTT.

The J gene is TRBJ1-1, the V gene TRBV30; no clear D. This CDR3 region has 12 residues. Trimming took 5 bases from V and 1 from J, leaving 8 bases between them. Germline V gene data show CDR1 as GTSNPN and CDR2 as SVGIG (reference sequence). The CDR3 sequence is CAWGRQNTEAFF. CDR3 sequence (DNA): TGTGCCTGGGGTCGCCAGAACACTGAAGCTTTCTTT.

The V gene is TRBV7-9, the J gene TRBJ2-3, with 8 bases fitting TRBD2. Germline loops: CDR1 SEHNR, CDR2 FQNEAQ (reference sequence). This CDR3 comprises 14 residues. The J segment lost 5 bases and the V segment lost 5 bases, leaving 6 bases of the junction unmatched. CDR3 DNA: TGTGCCAGCAGCCTTAGCGGGGAGATAGATACGCAGTATTTT. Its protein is CASSLSGEIDTQYF. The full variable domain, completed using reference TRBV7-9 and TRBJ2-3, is DTGVSQNPRHKITKRGQNVTFRCDPISEHNRLYWYRQTLGQGPEFLTYFQNEAQLEKSRLLSDRFSAERPKGSFSTLEIQRTEQGDSAMYLCASSLSGEIDTQYFGPGTRLTVL.

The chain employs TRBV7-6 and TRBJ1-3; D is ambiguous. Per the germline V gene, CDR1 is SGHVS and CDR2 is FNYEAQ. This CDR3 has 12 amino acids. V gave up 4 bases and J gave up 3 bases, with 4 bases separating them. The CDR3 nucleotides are TGTGCCAGCAGCTCCTATGGAAACACCATATATTTT. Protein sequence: CASSSYGNTIYF.

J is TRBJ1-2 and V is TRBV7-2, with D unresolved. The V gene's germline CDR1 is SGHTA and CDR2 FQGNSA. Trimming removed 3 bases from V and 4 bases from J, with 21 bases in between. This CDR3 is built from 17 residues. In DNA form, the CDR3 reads TGTGCCAGCAGCTTCTCCGGGAGAGGGTTGGTTGGCTATGGCTACACCTTC. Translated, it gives CASSFSGRGLVGYGYTF.

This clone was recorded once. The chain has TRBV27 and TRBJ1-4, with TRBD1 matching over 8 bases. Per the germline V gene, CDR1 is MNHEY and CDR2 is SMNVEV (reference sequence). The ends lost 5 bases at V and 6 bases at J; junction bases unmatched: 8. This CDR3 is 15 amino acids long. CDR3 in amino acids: CASSAAGGGDEKLFF. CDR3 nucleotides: TGTGCCAGCAGTGCCGCAGGGGGCGGAGATGAAAAACTGTTTTTT.

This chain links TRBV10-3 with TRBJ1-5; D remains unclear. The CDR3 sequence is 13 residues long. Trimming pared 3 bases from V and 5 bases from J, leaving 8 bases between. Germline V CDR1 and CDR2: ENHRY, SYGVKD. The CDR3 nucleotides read TGTGCCATCAGTGAAGCGATGGATCAGCCCCAGCATTTT. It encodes CAISEAMDQPQHF.

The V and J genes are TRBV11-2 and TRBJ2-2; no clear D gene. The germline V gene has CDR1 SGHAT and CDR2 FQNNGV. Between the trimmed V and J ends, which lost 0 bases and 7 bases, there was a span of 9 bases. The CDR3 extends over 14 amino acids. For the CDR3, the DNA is TGTGCCAGCAGCTTAGAACGGGTTGACGGGGAGCTGTTTTTT. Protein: CASSLERVDGELFF.

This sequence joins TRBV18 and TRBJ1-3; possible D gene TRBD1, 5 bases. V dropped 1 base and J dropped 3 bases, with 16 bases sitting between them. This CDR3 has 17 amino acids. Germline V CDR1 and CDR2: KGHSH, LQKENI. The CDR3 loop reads CASSPLEGRRGGNTIYF. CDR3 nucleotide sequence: TGTGCCAGCTCACCACTTGAGGGGCGTAGAGGTGGAAACACCATATATTTT.

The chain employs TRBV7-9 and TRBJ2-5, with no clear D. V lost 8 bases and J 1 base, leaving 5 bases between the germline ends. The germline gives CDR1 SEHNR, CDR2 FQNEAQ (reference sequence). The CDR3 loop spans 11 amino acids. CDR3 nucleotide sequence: TGTGCCAGCGGGCCCCAAGAGACCCAGTACTTC. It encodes CASGPQETQYF.

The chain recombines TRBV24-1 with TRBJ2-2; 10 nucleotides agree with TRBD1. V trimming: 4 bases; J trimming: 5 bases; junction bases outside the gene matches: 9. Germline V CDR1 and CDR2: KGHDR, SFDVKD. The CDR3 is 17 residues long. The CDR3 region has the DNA TGTGCCACCAGTGACCACGGGGACAGGGGTTGGACCGGGGAGCTGTTTTTT. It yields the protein CATSDHGDRGWTGELFF.

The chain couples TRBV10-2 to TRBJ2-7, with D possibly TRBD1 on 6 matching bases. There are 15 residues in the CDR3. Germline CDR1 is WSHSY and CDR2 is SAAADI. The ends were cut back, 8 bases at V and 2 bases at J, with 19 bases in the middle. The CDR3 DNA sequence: TGCGCCAGCGGCCTAAGCGGACAGAAGCCCTACGAGCAGTACTTC. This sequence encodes CASGLSGQKPYEQYF.

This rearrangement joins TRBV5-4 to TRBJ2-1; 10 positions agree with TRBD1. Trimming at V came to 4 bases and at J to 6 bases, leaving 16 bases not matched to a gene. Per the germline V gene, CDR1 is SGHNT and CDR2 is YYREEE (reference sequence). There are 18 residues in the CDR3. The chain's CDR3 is CASSRSTGGGLSGNEQFF. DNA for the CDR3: TGTGCCAGCAGCCGATCGACAGGGGGCGGGCTGTCGGGCAATGAGCAGTTCTTC.

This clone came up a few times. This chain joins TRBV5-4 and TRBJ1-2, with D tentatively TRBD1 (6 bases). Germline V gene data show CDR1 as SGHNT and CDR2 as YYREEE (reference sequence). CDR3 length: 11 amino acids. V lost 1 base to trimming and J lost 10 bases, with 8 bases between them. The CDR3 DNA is TGTGCCAGCAGCTTGACAGGGTACTACACCTTC. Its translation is CASSLTGYYTF.

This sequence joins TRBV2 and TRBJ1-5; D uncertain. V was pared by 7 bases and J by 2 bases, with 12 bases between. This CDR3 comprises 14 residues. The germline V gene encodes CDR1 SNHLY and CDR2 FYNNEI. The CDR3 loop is CASTPGLGNQPQHF. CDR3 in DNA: TGTGCCAGCACCCCGGGCCTCGGCAATCAGCCCCAGCATTTT.

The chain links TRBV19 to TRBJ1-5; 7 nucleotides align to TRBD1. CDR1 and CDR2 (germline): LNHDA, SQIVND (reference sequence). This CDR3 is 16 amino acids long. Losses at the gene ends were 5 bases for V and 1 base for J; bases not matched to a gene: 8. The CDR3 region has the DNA TGTGCCAGTAGTCCCCGACAGGGTTTGAGCAATCAGCCCCAGCATTTT. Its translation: CASSPRQGLSNQPQHF.

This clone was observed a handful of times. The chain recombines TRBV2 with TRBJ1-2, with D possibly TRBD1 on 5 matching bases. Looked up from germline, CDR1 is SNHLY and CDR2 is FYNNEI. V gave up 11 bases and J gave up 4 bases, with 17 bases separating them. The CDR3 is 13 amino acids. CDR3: CAGQGEWVYGYTF. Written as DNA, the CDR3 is TGTGCCGGCCAAGGGGAATGGGTCTATGGCTACACCTTC.

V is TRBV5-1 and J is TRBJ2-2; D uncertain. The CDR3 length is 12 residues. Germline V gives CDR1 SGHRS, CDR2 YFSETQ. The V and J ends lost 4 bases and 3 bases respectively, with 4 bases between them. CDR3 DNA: TGCGCCAGCAGCGTGGACACCGGGGAGCTGTTTTTT. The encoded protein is CASSVDTGELFF.

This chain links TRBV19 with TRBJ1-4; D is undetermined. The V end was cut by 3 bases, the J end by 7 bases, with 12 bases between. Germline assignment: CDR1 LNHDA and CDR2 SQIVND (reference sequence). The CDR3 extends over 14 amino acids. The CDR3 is CASSMRGRGEKLFF. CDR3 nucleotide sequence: TGTGCCAGTAGTATGCGGGGAAGAGGTGAAAAACTGTTTTTT.

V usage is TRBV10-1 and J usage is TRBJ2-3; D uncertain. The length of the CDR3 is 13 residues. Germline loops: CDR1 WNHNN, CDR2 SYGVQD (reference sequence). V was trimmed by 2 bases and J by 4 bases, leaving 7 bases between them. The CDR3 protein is CASSEQLSDTQYF. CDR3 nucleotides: TGCGCCAGCAGTGAGCAGCTATCAGATACGCAGTATTTT.

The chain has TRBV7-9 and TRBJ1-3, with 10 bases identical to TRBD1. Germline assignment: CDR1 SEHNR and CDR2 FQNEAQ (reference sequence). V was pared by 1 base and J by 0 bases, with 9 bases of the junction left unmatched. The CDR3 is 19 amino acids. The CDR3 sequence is CASSLGSRDRGVSGNTIYF. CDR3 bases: TGTGCCAGCAGCTTAGGGTCCCGGGACAGGGGAGTCTCTGGAAACACCATATATTTT.

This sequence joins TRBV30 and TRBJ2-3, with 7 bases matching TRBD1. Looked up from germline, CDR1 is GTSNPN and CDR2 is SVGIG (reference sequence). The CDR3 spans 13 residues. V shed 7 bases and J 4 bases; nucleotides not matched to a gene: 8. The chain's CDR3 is CAFNRGEADTQYF. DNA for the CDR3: TGTGCCTTTAACAGGGGAGAAGCAGATACGCAGTATTTT. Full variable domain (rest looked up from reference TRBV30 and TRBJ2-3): SQTIHQWPATLVQPVGSPLSLECTVEGTSNPNLYWYRQAAGRGLQLLFYSVGIGQISSEVPQNLSASRPQDRQFILSSKKLLLSDSGFYLCAFNRGEADTQYFGPGTRLTVL.

The CDR3 sequence is CASSLDRVGYGYTF. The CDR3 DNA follows: TGTGCCAGCAGCCTGGACAGGGTGGGCTATGGCTACACCTTC. The chain couples TRBV5-4 to TRBJ1-2, with 8 bases aligning to TRBD1. CDR1 is SGHNT, CDR2 YYREEE, per germline (reference sequence). V lost 4 bases and J lost 4; bases outside the gene matches: 6. The length of the CDR3 is 14 residues. The variable domain in full, completed from reference TRBV5-4 and TRBJ1-2, reads ETGVTQSPTHLIKTRGQQVTLRCSSQSGHNTVSWYQQALGQGPQFIFQYYREEENGRGNFPPRFSGLQFPNYSSELNVNALELDDSALYLCASSLDRVGYGYTFGSGTRLTVV.